This entry concerns a single T cell receptor (beta chain). This specimen belongs to a study of blood T cell repertoires in COVID-19. Here immunoSEQ multiplex PCR was the method, and the copy in TCRdb shows in-frame clones only, minus some. The sample shows approximately 100,000 clones, approximately 88% of them seen only once. This sequence was found in a woman aged 55-75 years with acute or convalescent COVID-19. Sequenced sample: peripheral blood.

The CDR3 DNA reads TGTGCCAGCAGTTACATCTGGGAGCTCATGAACACTGAAGCTTTCTTT. Its protein product is CASSYIWELMNTEAFF. The V and J genes are TRBV6-2 or TRBV6-3 and TRBJ1-1; D ambiguous. The CDR3 runs 16 residues. Germline V lookup: CDR1 MNHEY, CDR2 SVGEGT. Trimming cost V 2 bases and J 0 bases, with 13 bases left between them.